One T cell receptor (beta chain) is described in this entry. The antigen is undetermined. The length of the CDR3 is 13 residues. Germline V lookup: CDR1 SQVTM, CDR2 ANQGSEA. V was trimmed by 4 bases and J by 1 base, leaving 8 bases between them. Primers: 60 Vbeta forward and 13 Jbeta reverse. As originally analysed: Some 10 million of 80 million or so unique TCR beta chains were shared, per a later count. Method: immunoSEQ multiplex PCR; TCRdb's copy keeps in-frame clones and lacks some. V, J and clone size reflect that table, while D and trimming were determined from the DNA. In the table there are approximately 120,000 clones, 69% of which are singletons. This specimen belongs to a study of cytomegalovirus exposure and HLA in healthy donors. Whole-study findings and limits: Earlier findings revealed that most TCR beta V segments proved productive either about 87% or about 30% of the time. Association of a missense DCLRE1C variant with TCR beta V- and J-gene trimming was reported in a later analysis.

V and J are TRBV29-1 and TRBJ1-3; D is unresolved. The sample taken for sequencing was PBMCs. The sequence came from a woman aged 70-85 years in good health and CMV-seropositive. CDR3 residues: CSVGDISGNTIYF. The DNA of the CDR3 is TGCAGCGTTGGCGACATTTCTGGAAACACCATATATTTT.